The 25 T cell receptor beta chains listed next were all sequenced from one sample in a study of T cells after yellow fever vaccination. One entry per CDR3 protein, called by TCRdb with MiXCR from the 5' RACE reads. This sample has some 350,000 distinct CDR3 sequences, with 3% to 4.5% found just once. The sample was PBMCs, taken 5 days after the yellow fever booster vaccination. Every receptor here comes from a man aged 18 to 30 who received the YFV17D yellow fever vaccine.

The V and J genes are TRBV4-3 and TRBJ2-1, with D unclear. The V end was cut by 2 bases, the J end by 1 base, with 6 bases between. The CDR3 covers 14 residues. CDR1 LGHNA and CDR2 YSLEER come from the germline V gene. CDR3 region: CASSQSSSYNEQFF. CDR3 coding DNA: TGCGCCAGCAGCCAAAGTAGTTCCTACAATGAGCAGTTCTTC.

This clonotype was seen a handful of times. This chain links TRBV20-1 with TRBJ1-6, with unresolved D. Germline-derived CDR1 and CDR2 are DFQATT and SNEGSKA (reference sequence). Deletions cut 3 bases from V and 10 bases from J, with 16 bases between. The CDR3 spans 14 residues. The CDR3 DNA reads as TGCAGTGCTAGGGTCGTCGGGGTCCGATCACCCCTCCACTTT. Protein product: CSARVVGVRSPLHF.

This clonotype was counted only a few times. The chain recombines TRBV30 with TRBJ2-7, with no clear D. This CDR3 contains 12 residues. Germline V gene data show CDR1 as GTSNPN and CDR2 as SVGIG (reference sequence). V dropped 1 base and J dropped 3 bases, with 7 bases sitting between them. The CDR3 here is CAWSDSDYEQYF. CDR3 sequence (DNA): TGTGCCTGGAGTGACAGTGACTACGAGCAGTACTTC.

This clonotype was picked up many times. The gene calls are TRBV7-4 and TRBJ2-4; possibly TRBD1 or TRBD2 for D (6 bases each). The CDR3 sequence is 18 residues long. With 5 bases removed from V and 3 bases from J, the gap between germline ends came to 23 bases. Germline CDR1 reads SGHVT; CDR2 reads SQSDAQ. This CDR3 is CASSAAARDLGGKNIQYF. CDR3 bases: TGTGCCAGCAGCGCCGCCGCCAGGGACTTAGGGGGCAAAAACATTCAGTACTTC.

This clonotype was seen only a few times. This rearrangement joins TRBV4-1 to TRBJ2-5, with D hard to call. This CDR3 has 14 amino acids. Per germline, CDR1 MGHRA and CDR2 YSYEKL. Trimming took off 1 base at V and 1 base at J, with 7 bases between the two ends. Here the CDR3 reads CASSQVDGQETQYF. DNA of the CDR3: TGCGCCAGCAGCCAAGTTGATGGCCAAGAGACCCAGTACTTC.

The chain recombines TRBV12-3 or TRBV12-4 with TRBJ1-2; D unresolved. Trimming removed 5 bases at V and 6 bases at J, with 13 bases between. The CDR3 has 13 amino acids. In DNA, the CDR3 is TGTGCCAGCAGTCCCCAAACCTGGAATGGCTACACCTTC. Protein sequence: CASSPQTWNGYTF.

This clonotype was counted many times. The rearrangement links TRBV5-1 to TRBJ2-7; D not resolved. The V end was cut by 3 bases, the J end by 3 bases, with 10 bases between. The germline V gene encodes CDR1 SGHRS and CDR2 YFSETQ. The CDR3 is 13 residues long. CDR3 region: CASSSRNYYEQYF. The CDR3 DNA follows: TGCGCCAGCAGCTCCCGGAACTACTACGAGCAGTACTTC.

V usage is TRBV9 and J usage is TRBJ2-3, with TRBD1 matching over 7 bases. The V segment lost 9 bases and the J segment 3 bases; nucleotides outside the gene matches: 7. The CDR3 extends over 13 amino acids. Germline CDR1 is SGDLS and CDR2 is YYNGEE. In DNA form, the CDR3 reads TGTGCCACTGCGACAGGGTTGACAGATACGCAGTATTTT. Amino acids: CATATGLTDTQYF.

This clonotype was counted only a few times. V usage is TRBV20-1 and J usage is TRBJ1-2; no firm D call. Germline assignment: CDR1 DFQATT and CDR2 SNEGSKA (reference sequence). V lost 0 bases and J lost 7, with 9 bases in between. The CDR3 loop spans 12 amino acids. The DNA for the CDR3 is TGCAGTGCTAGAGATCGTCTATCTGGCTACACCTTC. Amino acids: CSARDRLSGYTF.

This clonotype was seen more than once but under ten times. This chain joins TRBV4-2 and TRBJ2-3; no definite D call. Germline lookup yields CDR1 LGHNA and CDR2 YNFKEQ. With 1 base removed from V and 0 bases from J, the gap between germline ends came to 5 bases. CDR3 length: 14 amino acids. The CDR3 here is CASSQGPSTDTQYF. The CDR3 DNA is TGTGCCAGCAGCCAAGGACCTAGCACAGATACGCAGTATTTT.

This clonotype was picked up a small number of times. The V gene is TRBV10-1, the J gene TRBJ2-7; no firm D call. V lost 0 bases and J 4 bases, leaving 4 bases between the germline ends. CDR1 is WNHNN, CDR2 SYGVQD, per germline (reference sequence). The CDR3 is made up of 12 amino acids. CDR3 sequence: CASSESNYEQYF. CDR3 DNA sequence: TGCGCCAGCAGTGAGTCTAATTACGAGCAGTACTTC.

A few counts support this clonotype. J is TRBJ2-3 and V is TRBV6-1; no clear D gene. V shed 5 bases and J shed 0 bases, with 9 bases lying between them. This CDR3 has 14 amino acids. Germline V lookup: CDR1 MNHNS, CDR2 SASEGT. CDR3 residues: CASSPLLSTDTQYF. For the CDR3, the DNA is TGTGCCAGCAGTCCTCTACTCAGCACAGATACGCAGTATTTT.

This clonotype was seen a handful of times. The V call is TRBV4-1, the J call TRBJ2-3; perhaps D is TRBD1 or TRBD2 (7 bases each). CDR1 is MGHRA and CDR2 is YSYEKL in the germline V gene. The CDR3 contains 18 residues. V shed 5 bases and J shed 0 bases, with 21 bases lying between them. Here the CDR3 DNA reads TGCGCCAGCAGCTTACCCAGGGGGGGACAGCCTAGCACAGATACGCAGTATTTT. Encoded protein: CASSLPRGGQPSTDTQYF.

The table lists this clonotype with a few counts. The chain combines TRBV20-1 with TRBJ2-1; no firm D call. The CDR3 sequence is 13 residues long. Trimming cost V 5 bases and J 9 bases, with 17 bases left between them. The germline V gene encodes CDR1 DFQATT and CDR2 SNEGSKA (reference sequence). The CDR3 is CSARSGFQSEQFF. DNA of the CDR3: TGCAGTGCTCGGTCCGGATTTCAGAGTGAGCAGTTCTTC.

The V call is TRBV15, the J call TRBJ2-3; 10 positions agree with TRBD2. Germline V lookup: CDR1 LNHNV, CDR2 YYDKDF (reference sequence). V lost 8 bases, J lost 8 bases, and 10 bases stayed unmatched. The CDR3 spans 14 residues. The CDR3 reads CATGGLAGVGTQYF. CDR3 sequence (DNA): TGTGCCACCGGCGGGCTAGCGGGGGTCGGTACGCAGTATTTT.

CDR3 nucleotide sequence: TGCGCCAGCAGTCTGACGTGTTGGAATCAGCCCCAGCATTTT. Translation gives CASSLTCWNQPQHF. This sequence joins TRBV23-1 and TRBJ1-5; no reliable D call. TRBV23-1 is an open reading frame, and its role is uncertain. Trimming pared 4 bases from V and 4 bases from J, leaving 11 bases between. This CDR3 contains 14 residues.

There are many counts of this clonotype. The missing conserved phenylalanine or tryptophan at the end of this CDR3 makes a read error likely. The DNA is left out, because the CDR3 cannot be placed on it with certainty; the CDR3 is given as TCRdb lists it. The rearrangement links TRBV4-3 to TRBJ2-5; TRBD1 was called by the table and not checked on the DNA. The CDR3 is 10 residues long, counting both termini. Germline assignment: CDR1 LGHNA and CDR2 YSLEER. This CDR3 reads CASSQPMGEL.

A few counts support this clonotype. The chain has TRBV4-2 and TRBJ2-3, with D perhaps TRBD2 (6 bases). The CDR3 has 16 residues. Germline V CDR1 and CDR2: LGHNA, YNFKEQ. Trimming pared 0 bases from V and 4 bases from J, leaving 14 bases between. The CDR3 nucleotides read TGTGCCAGCAGCCAAGACCCCGGAGGGGTCGCAGATACGCAGTATTTT. This gives the protein CASSQDPGGVADTQYF.

The chain recombines TRBV7-8 with TRBJ2-1, with D perhaps TRBD2 (5 bases). Germline CDR1 SGHVS, CDR2 FQNEAQ. Between the trimmed V and J ends, which lost 1 base and 7 bases, there was a span of 8 bases. This CDR3 region has 13 residues. This chain's CDR3 is CASSLDWTNEQFF. The CDR3 region has the DNA TGTGCCAGCAGCTTAGATTGGACTAATGAGCAGTTCTTC.

This clonotype came up many times. This rearrangement joins TRBV9 to TRBJ1-1; TRBD1 matches at 11 bases. The germline gives CDR1 SGDLS, CDR2 YYNGEE. This CDR3 region has 17 residues. After removal of 2 bases from V and 4 bases from J, the junction contained 10 bases not matched to a gene. The CDR3 DNA follows: TGTGCCAGCAGCGTCGGGACAGGGGGACGTGTGTTCACTGAAGCTTTCTTT. Residues: CASSVGTGGRVFTEAFF.

This clonotype was counted only a few times. The rearrangement uses TRBV28 and TRBJ1-1, with D maybe TRBD1 (5 bases). Deletions cut 3 bases from V and 4 bases from J, with 12 bases between. CDR3 length: 14 residues. Germline loops: CDR1 MDHEN, CDR2 SYDVKM. Here the CDR3 DNA reads TGTGCCAGCAGTTTGCCCCATCAGGGCACTGAAGCTTTCTTT. Its protein product is CASSLPHQGTEAFF.

The rearrangement uses TRBV2 and TRBJ1-1; D is perhaps TRBD1 (5 bases). CDR3 length: 12 residues. Looked up from germline, CDR1 is SNHLY and CDR2 is FYNNEI. With 5 bases removed from V and 8 bases from J, the gap between germline ends came to 12 bases. CDR3 DNA sequence: TGTGCCAGCAGTTTCGGGGCATTAGAAGCTTTCTTT. Its translation is CASSFGALEAFF.

There are a few counts of this clonotype. V usage is TRBV7-2 and J usage is TRBJ1-6; D remains ambiguous. Trimming stripped 6 bases from V and 9 bases from J, with 18 bases between. The CDR3 extends over 15 amino acids. CDR1 and CDR2 (germline): SGHTA, FQGNSA. In nucleotides, the CDR3 is TGTGCCAGCAGGGTAGATACATCACTCCTTTCACCCCTCCACTTT. Protein product: CASRVDTSLLSPLHF.

This clonotype was observed at least ten times. The chain uses TRBV4-3 and TRBJ1-5; D gene ambiguous. The V and J ends lost 0 bases and 3 bases respectively, with 9 bases between them. The CDR3 totals 15 residues. The germline CDR1 and CDR2 sequences are LGHNA and YSLEER. CDR3 DNA sequence: TGCGCCAGCAGCCAAGACCTGGTGAACAATCAGCCCCAGCATTTT. Protein: CASSQDLVNNQPQHF.

This clonotype was detected many times. The rearrangement links TRBV25-1 to TRBJ1-2; the D is unclear. The V end was cut by 5 bases, the J end by 4 bases, with 11 bases between. CDR3 length equals 13 residues. Germline V gene data show CDR1 as MGHDK and CDR2 as SYGVNS. The CDR3 bases are TGTGCCAGCAGTATTGTAGGTCCCTATGGCTACACCTTC. Protein product: CASSIVGPYGYTF.